A single sample gave rise to the 31 T cell receptor beta chains below, sequenced in a study of identical twins. TCRdb redid the calling of the 5' RACE reads with MiXCR, one entry per CDR3 protein. The top ten hold roughly 14% of the sample, which has some 730,000 distinct CDR3 sequences, 15% to 20% seen once. The data also belong to a second study, concerning T cells expressing NK-cell markers.

The sample was PBMCs. Every receptor here comes from a woman between 18 and 29 years old in good health.

The V gene is TRBV12-3 or TRBV12-4, the J gene TRBJ2-1, with 11 bases aligning to TRBD2. V gave up 2 bases and J gave up 6 bases; unmatched junction bases: 15. The CDR3 is made up of 19 amino acids. The CDR3 DNA reads as TGTGCCAGCAGTTTAATACTAGCGGGAGTTGGGTTCGTCGGCAATGAGCAGTTCTTC. Translating gives CASSLILAGVGFVGNEQFF.

Only a few counts were recorded for this clonotype. The J gene is TRBJ2-3, the V gene TRBV24-1; 7 bases match TRBD2. Germline V gives CDR1 KGHDR, CDR2 SFDVKD. Trimming took 6 bases from V and 4 from J; bases not matched to a gene: 9. The CDR3 spans 15 residues. DNA of the CDR3: TGTGCCACCAGTCCCAACGGAGCGGGGTCAGATACGCAGTATTTT. It translates to CATSPNGAGSDTQYF.

This clonotype was seen a few times. The rearrangement joins TRBV10-3 to TRBJ2-7, with D unclear. The CDR3 extends over 16 amino acids. Trimming stripped 3 bases from V and 1 base from J, with 16 bases between. The germline V gene has CDR1 ENHRY and CDR2 SYGVKD. The CDR3 DNA follows: TGTGCCATCAGTGAACCGCAGAGAAGGCTTTCCTACGAGCAGTACTTC. Protein: CAISEPQRRLSYEQYF.

This clonotype was detected only a few times. This sequence joins TRBV15 and TRBJ2-1; D gene unclear. Germline V lookup: CDR1 LNHNV, CDR2 YYDKDF (reference sequence). The CDR3 contains 16 residues. V lost 0 bases to trimming and J lost 0 bases, with 9 bases between them. CDR3 bases: TGTGCCACCAGCAGAGATCTCGCGAGCTCCTACAATGAGCAGTTCTTC. It translates to CATSRDLASSYNEQFF. The variable domain in full, completed from reference TRBV15 and TRBJ2-1, reads DAMVIQNPRYQVTQFGKPVTLSCSQTLNHNVMYWYQQKSSQAPKLLFHYYDKDFNNEADTPDNFQSRRPNTSFCFLDIRSPGLGDTAMYLCATSRDLASSYNEQFFGPGTRLTVL.

The chain carries TRBV20-1 and TRBJ1-5; the D gene is possibly TRBD1 (5 bases). The CDR3 contains 13 residues. Trimming took 6 bases from V and 7 from J, leaving 16 bases between them. Germline V gene data show CDR1 as DFQATT and CDR2 as SNEGSKA (reference sequence). This chain's CDR3 is CSALGGGTQPQHF. The CDR3 DNA follows: TGCAGTGCCCTCGGGGGAGGAACCCAGCCCCAGCATTTT.

The chain carries TRBV3-1 and TRBJ1-2; no definite D call. Germline V gives CDR1 LGHDT, CDR2 YNNKEL (reference sequence). V was clipped by 4 bases and J by 7 bases, with 19 bases between them. The CDR3 covers 15 residues. This chain's CDR3 is CASSPYGPGSSGYTF. CDR3 bases: TGTGCCAGCAGCCCCTATGGTCCGGGGTCCAGTGGCTACACCTTC.

This clonotype was observed a handful of times. The chain is built from TRBV5-1 and TRBJ2-1, with 13 positions matching TRBD2. CDR3 size: 17 residues. Trimming at V came to 3 bases and at J to 4 bases, leaving 7 bases not matched to a gene. Germline V gene lookup returns CDR1 SGHRS and CDR2 YFSETQ. The CDR3 DNA reads as TGCGCCAGCAGCTCCACGATGACTAGCGGGGGGTACAATGAGCAGTTCTTC. Its translation is CASSSTMTSGGYNEQFF.

This chain connects TRBV12-3 or TRBV12-4 to TRBJ1-1; D remains ambiguous. Deletions cut 1 base from V and 4 bases from J, with 7 bases between. The CDR3 consists of 13 residues. CDR3 sequence reads: CASSLGEITEAFF. The DNA of the CDR3 is TGTGCCAGCAGTTTAGGAGAAATCACTGAAGCTTTCTTT.

The chain links TRBV5-6 to TRBJ1-1, with 7 bases lining up with TRBD1. CDR1 SGHDT and CDR2 YYEEEE come from the germline V gene. The CDR3 covers 14 residues. Trimming at V came to 4 bases and at J to 5 bases, leaving 8 bases not matched to a gene. The chain's CDR3 is CASSSTGVRTEAFF. The CDR3 region has the DNA TGTGCCAGCAGCAGTACAGGGGTAAGAACTGAAGCTTTCTTT.

The chain employs TRBV27 and TRBJ1-6; 7 nucleotides agree with TRBD1. Germline V gene data show CDR1 as MNHEY and CDR2 as SMNVEV (reference sequence). With V trimmed by 5 bases and J by 11 bases, 6 bases remained unmatched. This CDR3 contains 13 residues. The CDR3 loop reads CASSPNRGTPLHF. The CDR3 bases are TGTGCCAGCAGTCCAAACAGGGGAACACCCCTCCACTTT.

The chain has TRBV23-1 and TRBJ2-1; a weak D match, TRBD1 (6 bases). TRBV23-1 carries the ORF label, with uncertain function. Between the trimmed V and J ends, which lost 4 bases and 6 bases, there was a span of 13 bases. The CDR3 has 14 amino acids. CDR3 residues: CASSRQGRGNEQFF. CDR3 DNA: TGCGCCAGCAGTCGGCAGGGCAGGGGCAATGAGCAGTTCTTC.

This clonotype has at least ten counts. This chain connects TRBV12-3 or TRBV12-4 to TRBJ2-3; D is unresolved. This CDR3 region has 13 residues. Trimming shortened V by 3 bases and J by 6 bases, and 10 bases separated the two germline ends. The chain's CDR3 is CASSFPPVDTQYF. The CDR3 DNA reads as TGTGCCAGCAGTTTTCCCCCTGTCGATACGCAGTATTTT.

This chain connects TRBV12-3 or TRBV12-4 to TRBJ2-7; possible D gene TRBD2, 7 bases. The CDR3 consists of 15 residues. Trimming stripped 6 bases from V and 6 bases from J, with 21 bases between. The CDR3 sequence is CASSLGGNVRGEQYF. CDR3 coding DNA: TGTGCCAGCAGCCTCGGGGGGAACGTCAGGGGCGAGCAGTACTTC.

V usage is TRBV4-2 and J usage is TRBJ2-7; 9 bases are shared with TRBD1. CDR1 and CDR2 from the germline V gene are LGHNA and YNFKEQ. This CDR3 is 15 amino acids long. With 2 bases clipped from V and 2 bases from J, the junction kept 4 bases outside the gene matches. The CDR3 DNA follows: TGTGCCAGCAGCCAATTCTGGACAGGGGCCTACGAGCAGTACTTC. Translation gives CASSQFWTGAYEQYF.

V gene TRBV7-9 combines with J gene TRBJ2-1; possibly TRBD1 for D (6 bases). The germline V gene encodes CDR1 SEHNR and CDR2 FQNEAQ (reference sequence). The ends were cut back, 6 bases at V and 6 bases at J, with 24 bases in the middle. CDR3 length: 17 residues. The CDR3 loop is CASRGWGSIKGGNEQFF. Here the CDR3 DNA reads TGTGCCAGCAGAGGATGGGGGTCGATTAAAGGGGGCAATGAGCAGTTCTTC.

The chain links TRBV5-1 to TRBJ2-2; 9 nucleotides agree with TRBD1. Losses at the gene ends were 5 bases for V and 4 bases for J; bases not matched to a gene: 9. This CDR3 contains 16 residues. Germline CDR1 is SGHRS and CDR2 is YFSETQ. The CDR3 DNA follows: TGCGCCAGCAGTCCTAACAGGGGGCGCGTCACCGGGGAGCTGTTTTTT. Its protein product is CASSPNRGRVTGELFF.

V and J are TRBV7-3 and TRBJ2-1; 14 bases line up with TRBD2. J lost 3 bases, V lost 4 bases, and 5 bases had no gene match. CDR3 length equals 17 residues. Germline V lookup: CDR1 SGHTA, CDR2 FQGTGA. The CDR3 region has the DNA TGTGCCAGCAGCTCCCTAGGGACTAGCGGGGGCTACAATGAGCAGTTCTTC. This encodes CASSSLGTSGGYNEQFF.

The CDR3 DNA sequence: TGCAGTGCTAGCGGGGATCGCTTAAATGAGCAGTTCTTC. This codes for CSASGDRLNEQFF. The rearrangement links TRBV20-1 to TRBJ2-1, with D tentatively TRBD2 (5 bases). The CDR3 has 13 residues. Deletions cut 3 bases from V and 7 bases from J, with 13 bases between. Germline V gene lookup returns CDR1 DFQATT and CDR2 SNEGSKA (reference sequence).

This clonotype was seen only a few times. The gene calls are TRBV10-3 and TRBJ2-5; tentatively, D is TRBD1 (5 bases). V was pared by 6 bases and J by 3 bases, with 11 bases between. The CDR3 length is 13 residues. The V gene's germline CDR1 is ENHRY and CDR2 SYGVKD. The CDR3 protein is CAISGQAKETQYF. CDR3 coding DNA: TGTGCCATCAGCGGACAAGCGAAAGAGACCCAGTACTTC.

This chain links TRBV3-1 with TRBJ1-5; 8 bases align to TRBD1. Germline V gene sequence: CDR1 LGHDT, CDR2 YNNKEL (reference sequence). The CDR3 is 15 residues long. Trimming at V came to 4 bases and at J to 6 bases, leaving 8 bases not matched to a gene. Written as DNA, the CDR3 is TGTGCCAGCAGCCCCCGACCGACAGGGGTTCAGCCCCAGCATTTT. It yields the protein CASSPRPTGVQPQHF.

The chain employs TRBV7-9 and TRBJ1-4; no firm D call. CDR3 length equals 12 residues. Trimming removed 6 bases from V and 4 bases from J, with 6 bases in between. The germline V gene has CDR1 SEHNR and CDR2 FQNEAQ (reference sequence). CDR3 in amino acids: CASRGDNEKLFF. Here the CDR3 DNA reads TGTGCCAGCAGAGGAGATAATGAAAAACTGTTTTTT.

This clonotype was observed a few times. The V call is TRBV6-4, the J call TRBJ1-1, with TRBD1 matching over 10 bases. CDR1 is MRHNA and CDR2 is SNTAGT in the germline V gene. This CDR3 has 17 residues. Trimming removed 5 bases from V and 1 base from J; junction bases left unmatched: 10. The CDR3 DNA reads TGTGCCAGCAGTCCGGGACAGGGGTTTCCTCCGAACACTGAAGCTTTCTTT. Translated, it gives CASSPGQGFPPNTEAFF.

In this sample, this clonotype turned up a few times. The gene calls are TRBV12-3 or TRBV12-4 and TRBJ2-1; D is unclear. CDR3 size: 17 residues. V gave up 4 bases and J gave up 4 bases, with 20 bases separating them. The CDR3 reads CASSSPPGADAYNEQFF. CDR3 sequence (DNA): TGTGCCAGCAGTTCCCCCCCTGGAGCAGACGCTTACAATGAGCAGTTCTTC.

This clonotype occurred a few times. J is TRBJ2-2 and V is TRBV29-1; D gene ambiguous. The germline V and J ends were trimmed by 0 bases and 5 bases, with 4 bases remaining between them. From germline, CDR1 is SQVTM and CDR2 ANQGSEA. The CDR3 sequence is 12 residues long. CDR3: CSVEDGTGELFF. The DNA for the CDR3 is TGCAGCGTTGAAGACGGGACCGGGGAGCTGTTTTTT.

The gene calls are TRBV5-1 and TRBJ2-1; D is ambiguous. The CDR3 spans 17 residues. Germline CDR1 and CDR2: SGHRS and YFSETQ. V was shortened by 1 base and J by 0 bases, with 14 bases between the two germline ends. CDR3 amino acids: CASSLRFTRSSYNEQFF. The CDR3 bases are TGCGCCAGCAGCTTGCGATTTACGAGGAGCTCCTACAATGAGCAGTTCTTC.

This clonotype turned up a few times. V and J are TRBV20-1 and TRBJ2-3; D remains ambiguous. This CDR3 has 14 residues. CDR1 DFQATT and CDR2 SNEGSKA come from the germline V gene (reference sequence). Trimming cost V 4 bases and J 1 base, with 12 bases left between them. For the CDR3, the DNA is TGCAGTGCTAACGACGCCCCCCGCACAGATACGCAGTATTTT. It specifies CSANDAPRTDTQYF.

This clonotype has just a few counts. V and J are TRBV7-2 and TRBJ2-7; 14 nucleotides line up with TRBD2. V trimming: 5 bases; J trimming: 5 bases; junction bases outside the gene matches: 8. CDR1 is SGHTA, CDR2 FQGNSA, per germline. The CDR3 runs 16 residues. CDR3 sequence reads: CASSPPGLAGVHEQYF. CDR3 DNA: TGTGCCAGCAGCCCCCCGGGACTAGCGGGAGTCCACGAGCAGTACTTC. Supplemented by reference TRBV7-2 and TRBJ2-7, the full variable domain reads GAGVSQSPSNKVTEKGKDVELRCDPISGHTALYWYRQSLGQGLEFLIYFQGNSAPDKSGLPSDRFSAERTGGSVSTLTIQRTQQEDSAVYLCASSPPGLAGVHEQYFGPGTRLTVT.

The table lists this clonotype with a few counts. The chain couples TRBV3-1 to TRBJ2-7, with 14 bases aligning to TRBD2. Losses at the gene ends were 3 bases for V and 5 bases for J; bases not matched to a gene: 12. This CDR3 region has 18 residues. Germline loops: CDR1 LGHDT, CDR2 YNNKEL (reference sequence). CDR3 residues: CASSQGTSGRKRANEQYF. DNA for the CDR3: TGTGCCAGCAGCCAGGGGACTAGCGGGAGAAAGAGGGCGAACGAGCAGTACTTC.

This sequence joins TRBV11-2 and TRBJ2-5; D is unresolved. This CDR3 has 12 amino acids. Germline loops: CDR1 SGHAT, CDR2 FQNNGV. Trimming cost V 5 bases and J 5 bases, with 9 bases left between them. CDR3 sequence (DNA): TGTGCCAGCAGCCCAAAGGAGGAGACCCAGTACTTC. Amino acid sequence: CASSPKEETQYF.

V is TRBV20-1 and J is TRBJ2-3; D is unresolved. Trimming stripped 1 base from V and 3 bases from J, with 8 bases between. The germline CDR1 and CDR2 sequences are DFQATT and SNEGSKA (reference sequence). CDR3 length equals 13 residues. The CDR3 DNA is TGCAGTGCTAGAGTATCCATGACAGATACGCAGTATTTT. Translation: CSARVSMTDTQYF.

This clonotype showed up many times. The chain is built from TRBV6-1 and TRBJ1-1; D gene ambiguous. The CDR3 consists of 13 residues. The germline V gene encodes CDR1 MNHNS and CDR2 SASEGT. V gave up 6 bases and J gave up 1 base, with 9 bases separating them. Here the CDR3 reads CASSPEWNTEAFF. CDR3 nucleotides: TGTGCCAGCAGCCCGGAATGGAACACTGAAGCTTTCTTT.